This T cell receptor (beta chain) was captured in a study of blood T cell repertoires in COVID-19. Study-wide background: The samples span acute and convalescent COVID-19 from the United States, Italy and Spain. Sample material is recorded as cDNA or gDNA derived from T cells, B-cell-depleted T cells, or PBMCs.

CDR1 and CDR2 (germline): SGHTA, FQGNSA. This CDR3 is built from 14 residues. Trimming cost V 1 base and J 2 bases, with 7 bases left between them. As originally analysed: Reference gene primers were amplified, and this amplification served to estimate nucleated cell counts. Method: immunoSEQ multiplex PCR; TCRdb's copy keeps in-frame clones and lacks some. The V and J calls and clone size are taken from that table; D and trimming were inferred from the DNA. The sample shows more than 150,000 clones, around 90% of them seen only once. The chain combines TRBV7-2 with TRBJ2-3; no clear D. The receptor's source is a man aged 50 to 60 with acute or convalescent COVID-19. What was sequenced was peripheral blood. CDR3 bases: TGTGCCAGCAGCTTAGGACTGTACACAGATACGCAGTATTTT. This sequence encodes CASSLGLYTDTQYF.